This paragraph reports one TCR beta chain. Antigen specificity is unknown. This specimen comes from a study of T-cell reconstitution after alpha-beta-depleted transplantation in children. Study-level findings and limits: Fresh T-cell production supplied most of the T-cell counts and diversity seen one year after transplant.

Unique molecular identifiers were built into the TCRbeta library. TCRdb redid the calling of the PCR reads with MiXCR, one entry per CDR3 protein. The table has roughly 490,000 distinct CDR3 sequences, about 10% seen once; the top ten hold about 14%. V dropped 0 bases and J dropped 6 bases, with 9 bases sitting between them. This CDR3 spans 13 amino acids. Germline V gene data show CDR1 as SGHRS and CDR2 as YFSETQ. This sequence joins TRBV5-1 and TRBJ1-2, with a possible D match to TRBD1 (5 bases). This specimen was PBMCs, mostly from graft donor cells, taken 180 days after TCRalphabeta/CD19-depleted stem cell transplant. The sequence was collected from a female patient between 2 and 15 years old who had a stem cell transplant for aplastic anemia, so the T cells may come from the graft donor. This chain's CDR3 is CASSLVRGHGYTF. The CDR3 coding sequence is TGCGCCAGCAGCTTGGTACGGGGCCATGGCTACACCTTC.